A selection of T cell receptor beta chains follows, all from one sample in a study of cytomegalovirus exposure and HLA in healthy donors. Using immunoSEQ multiplex PCR, the repertoire was profiled, and TCRdb retains in-frame clones only, with some absent. Found here are roughly 110,000 clones, around three quarters of them singletons; the top ten hold about 2%. Source material: PBMCs. These receptor sequences come from a human donor in good health. CDR3s include the opening cysteine and the closing phenylalanine or tryptophan. The D gene is left open where the match is weak. The size entry is marked missing in some rows and otherwise reads once, few, many or a size class.

TRBJ2-3 | TRBV9 | TRBD2 | - | CASSVQSGLATDTQYF | TGTGCCAGCAGCGTACAGTCGGGACTAGCCACAGATACGCAGTATTTT
TRBJ1-5 | TRBV6-6 | - | - | CASSSWAGSEPQHF | TGTGCCAGCAGTTCCTGGGCAGGCTCGGAGCCCCAGCATTTT
TRBJ2-1 | TRBV14 | TRBD2 | - | CASSPMTSGSDEQFF | TGTGCCAGCAGCCCGATGACTAGCGGGAGTGATGAGCAGTTCTTC
TRBJ1-4 | TRBV28 | - | - | CASSPGTARGEEKLFF | TGTGCCAGCAGTCCGGGGACTGCACGGGGGGAAGAAAAACTGTTTTTT
TRBJ1-4 | TRBV6-5 | - | - | CASSYLNRNGEKLFF | TGTGCCAGCAGTTACTTGAACAGGAACGGGGAAAAACTGTTTTTT
TRBJ1-2 | TRBV7-2 | TRBD1 | - | CASTSDRDYGYTF | TGTGCCAGCACCTCAGACAGGGACTATGGCTACACCTTC
TRBJ1-2 | TRBV30 | - | - | CAWRGSGLEGTSYGYTF | TGTGCCTGGAGAGGCTCGGGGTTGGAGGGCACATCCTATGGCTACACCTTC
TRBJ1-1 | TRBV7-2 | TRBD1 | once | CASSLGGSGNTEAFF | TGTGCCAGCAGCCTAGGGGGCTCGGGGAACACTGAAGCTTTCTTT
TRBJ2-2 | TRBV6-1 | - | - | CATNQASAGELFF | TGTGCCACTAACCAGGCTTCCGCCGGGGAGCTGTTTTTT
TRBJ2-7 | TRBV25-1 | TRBD1 | - | CASSDTTGGIGREQYF | TGTGCCAGCAGTGATACAACAGGGGGCATAGGACGCGAGCAGTACTTC
TRBJ1-6 | TRBV5-1 | TRBD1 | - | CASRRGTASGSPLHF | TGCGCCAGCAGGCGGGGGACAGCTAGCGGGTCACCCCTCCACTTT
TRBJ1-2 | TRBV7-9 | - | - | CASSQSTANYGYTF | TGTGCCAGCAGTCAGTCAACAGCTAACTATGGCTACACCTTC